Sequencing of this T cell receptor (beta chain) was carried out in a study of T cell responses to AZD1222 COVID-19 vaccine. Sequencing was performed with immunoSEQ multiplex PCR; in TCRdb, only in-frame clones are kept and a portion is missing. The sample includes roughly 70,000 clones, around four fifths of them seen just once. This clone ranks as medium-sized. The clonotype originates from an adult in good health. Here the sequenced sample was peripheral blood, taken on day 0 of AZD1222 vaccination.

The CDR3 sequence is CAIGYGGGYNEQFF. CDR3 bases: TGTGCCATCGGATACGGGGGGGGTTACAATGAGCAGTTCTTC. The rearrangement uses TRBV10-3 and TRBJ2-1, with 8 bases matching TRBD2. The CDR3 covers 14 residues. Looked up from germline, CDR1 is ENHRY and CDR2 is SYGVKD. J was trimmed by 4 bases and V by 8 bases; bases with no gene match: 7.